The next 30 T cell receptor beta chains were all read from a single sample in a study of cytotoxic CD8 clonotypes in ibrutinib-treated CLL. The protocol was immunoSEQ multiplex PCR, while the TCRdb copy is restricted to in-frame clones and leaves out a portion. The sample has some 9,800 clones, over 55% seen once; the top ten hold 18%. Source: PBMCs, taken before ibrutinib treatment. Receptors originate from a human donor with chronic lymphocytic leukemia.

The CDR3 loop is CASSDPYGGYTF. CDR3 nucleotides: TGTGCCAGCAGTGACCCCTACGGAGGCTACACCTTC. This chain connects TRBV6-1 to TRBJ1-2; D is ambiguous. The germline V gene has CDR1 MNHNS and CDR2 SASEGT. This CDR3 is built from 12 residues. The V end was cut by 3 bases, the J end by 8 bases, with 10 bases between.

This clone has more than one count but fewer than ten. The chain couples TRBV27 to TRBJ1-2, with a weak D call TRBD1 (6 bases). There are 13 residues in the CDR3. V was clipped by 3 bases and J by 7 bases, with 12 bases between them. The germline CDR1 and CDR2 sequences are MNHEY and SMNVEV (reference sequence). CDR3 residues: CASSFGAGVGYTF. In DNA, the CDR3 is TGTGCCAGCAGTTTCGGGGCAGGGGTTGGCTACACCTTC.

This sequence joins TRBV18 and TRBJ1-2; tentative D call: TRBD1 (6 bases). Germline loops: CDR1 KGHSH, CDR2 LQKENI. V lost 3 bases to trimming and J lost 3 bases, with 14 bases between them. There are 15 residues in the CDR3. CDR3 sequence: CASSPPGQRDYGYTF. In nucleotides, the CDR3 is TGTGCCAGCTCACCTCCCGGACAGCGGGACTATGGCTACACCTTC.

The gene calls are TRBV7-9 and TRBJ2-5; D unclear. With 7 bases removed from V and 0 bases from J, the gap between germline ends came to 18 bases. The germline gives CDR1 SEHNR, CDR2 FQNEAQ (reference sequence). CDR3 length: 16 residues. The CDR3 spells CASTPGAGPNQETQYF. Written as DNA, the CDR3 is TGTGCCAGCACCCCCGGAGCAGGCCCAAACCAAGAGACCCAGTACTTC.

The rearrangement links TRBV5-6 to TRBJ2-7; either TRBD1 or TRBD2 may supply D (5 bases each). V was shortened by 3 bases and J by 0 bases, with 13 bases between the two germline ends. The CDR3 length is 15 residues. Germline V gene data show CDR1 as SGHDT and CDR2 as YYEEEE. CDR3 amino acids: CASSSLGVLSYEQYF. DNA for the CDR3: TGTGCCAGCAGCTCGTTGGGGGTACTCTCCTACGAGCAGTACTTC.

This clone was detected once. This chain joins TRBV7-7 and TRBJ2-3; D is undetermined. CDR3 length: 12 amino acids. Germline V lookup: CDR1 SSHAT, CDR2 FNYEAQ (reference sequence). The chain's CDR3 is CARSGDTDTQYF. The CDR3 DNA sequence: TGTGCTAGATCCGGAGACACAGATACGCAGTATTTT.

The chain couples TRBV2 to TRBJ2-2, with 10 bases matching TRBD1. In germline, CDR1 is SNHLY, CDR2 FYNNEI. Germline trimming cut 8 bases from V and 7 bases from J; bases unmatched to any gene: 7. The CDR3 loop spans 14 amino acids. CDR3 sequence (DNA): TGTGCCAGCGGCGGACAGGGGGGATTCGGGGAGCTGTTTTTT. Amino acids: CASGGQGGFGELFF.

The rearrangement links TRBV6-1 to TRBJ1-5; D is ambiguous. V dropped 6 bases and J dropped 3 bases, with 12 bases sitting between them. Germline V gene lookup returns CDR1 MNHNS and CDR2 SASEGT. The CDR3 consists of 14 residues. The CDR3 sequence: CASRRVVSNQPQHF. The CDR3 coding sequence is TGTGCCAGCAGGAGGGTAGTCTCCAATCAGCCCCAGCATTTT.

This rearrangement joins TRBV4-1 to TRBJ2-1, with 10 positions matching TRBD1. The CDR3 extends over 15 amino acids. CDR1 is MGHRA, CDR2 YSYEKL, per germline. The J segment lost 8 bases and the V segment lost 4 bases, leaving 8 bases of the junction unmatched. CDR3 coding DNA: TGCGCCAGCAGCCTCCGGGACAGGGGCAAGGATGAGCAGTTCTTC. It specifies CASSLRDRGKDEQFF.

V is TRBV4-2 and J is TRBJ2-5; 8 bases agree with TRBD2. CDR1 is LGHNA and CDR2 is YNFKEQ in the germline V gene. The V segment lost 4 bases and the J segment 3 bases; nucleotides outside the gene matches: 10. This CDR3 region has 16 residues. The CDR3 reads CASSPGQRGIEETQYF. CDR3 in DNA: TGTGCCAGCAGCCCGGGCCAGCGGGGGATCGAAGAGACCCAGTACTTC.

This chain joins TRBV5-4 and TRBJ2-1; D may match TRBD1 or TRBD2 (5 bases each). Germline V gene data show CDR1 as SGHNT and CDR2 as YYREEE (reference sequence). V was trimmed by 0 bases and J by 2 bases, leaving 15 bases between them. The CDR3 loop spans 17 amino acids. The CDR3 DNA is TGTGCCAGCAGCTTGGCCTGGTCGGGACCCACCTACAATGAGCAGTTCTTC. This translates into CASSLAWSGPTYNEQFF.

CDR3 coding DNA: TGTGCCAGCAGGACGGGACCCGACCACAATGAGCAGTTCTTC. Protein: CASRTGPDHNEQFF. The rearrangement uses TRBV2 and TRBJ2-1; the D gene could be TRBD1 or TRBD2 (5 bases each). V was clipped by 6 bases and J by 5 bases, with 14 bases between them. Germline V gene data show CDR1 as SNHLY and CDR2 as FYNNEI. The CDR3 sequence is 14 residues long.

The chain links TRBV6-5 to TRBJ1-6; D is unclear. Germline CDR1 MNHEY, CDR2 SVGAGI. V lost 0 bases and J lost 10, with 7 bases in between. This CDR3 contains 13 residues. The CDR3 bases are TGTGCCAGCAGTTACTCCTGGCCCTCACCCCTCCACTTT. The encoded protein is CASSYSWPSPLHF.

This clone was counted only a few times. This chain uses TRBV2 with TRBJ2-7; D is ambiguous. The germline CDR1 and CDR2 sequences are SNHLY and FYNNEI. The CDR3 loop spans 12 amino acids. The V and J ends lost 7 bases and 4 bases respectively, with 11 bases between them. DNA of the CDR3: TGTGCCAGCATGCGACTTCGTTACGAGCAGTACTTC. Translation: CASMRLRYEQYF.

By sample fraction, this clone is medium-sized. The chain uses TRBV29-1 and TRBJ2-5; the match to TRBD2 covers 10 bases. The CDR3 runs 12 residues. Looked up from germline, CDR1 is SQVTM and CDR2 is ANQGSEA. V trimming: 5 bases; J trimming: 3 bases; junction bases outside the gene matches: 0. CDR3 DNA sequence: TGCAGCGTTACTAGCGGGAAAGAGACCCAGTACTTC. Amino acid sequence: CSVTSGKETQYF.

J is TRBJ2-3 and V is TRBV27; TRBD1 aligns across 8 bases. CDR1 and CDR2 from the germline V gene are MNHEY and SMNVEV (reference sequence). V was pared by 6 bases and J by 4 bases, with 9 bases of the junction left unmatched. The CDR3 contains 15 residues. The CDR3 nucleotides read TGTGCCAGCAGGAAACGGACAGGGACCGCAGATACGCAGTATTTT. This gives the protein CASRKRTGTADTQYF.

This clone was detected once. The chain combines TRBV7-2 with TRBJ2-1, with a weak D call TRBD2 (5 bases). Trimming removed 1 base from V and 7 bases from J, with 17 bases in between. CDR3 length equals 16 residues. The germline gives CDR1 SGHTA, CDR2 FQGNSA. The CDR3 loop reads CASSLVSGPAANEQFF. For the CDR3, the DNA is TGTGCCAGCAGCTTAGTAAGCGGACCCGCGGCGAATGAGCAGTTCTTC.

CDR3 nucleotides: TGTGCCAGCAGTGTTACAGGGGGCGCCTGGAATTCACCCCTCCACTTT. It codes for CASSVTGGAWNSPLHF. This sequence joins TRBV27 and TRBJ1-6, with 9 nucleotides matching TRBD1. Germline V gene data show CDR1 as MNHEY and CDR2 as SMNVEV (reference sequence). Unmatched junction bases numbered 9, after V lost 5 bases and J lost 7 bases. The CDR3 is made up of 16 amino acids.

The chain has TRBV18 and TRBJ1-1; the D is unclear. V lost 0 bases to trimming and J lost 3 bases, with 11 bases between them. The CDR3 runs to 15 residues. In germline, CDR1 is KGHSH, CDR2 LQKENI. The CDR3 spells CASSPPVKVYTEAFF. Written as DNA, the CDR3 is TGTGCCAGCTCACCACCTGTCAAGGTTTACACTGAAGCTTTCTTT.

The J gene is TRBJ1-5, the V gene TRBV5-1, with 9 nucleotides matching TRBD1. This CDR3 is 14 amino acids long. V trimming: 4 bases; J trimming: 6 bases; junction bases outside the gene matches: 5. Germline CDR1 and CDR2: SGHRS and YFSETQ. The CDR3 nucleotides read TGCGCCAGCAGCCAACAGGGGGCCGGTCAGCCCCAGCATTTT. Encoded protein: CASSQQGAGQPQHF.

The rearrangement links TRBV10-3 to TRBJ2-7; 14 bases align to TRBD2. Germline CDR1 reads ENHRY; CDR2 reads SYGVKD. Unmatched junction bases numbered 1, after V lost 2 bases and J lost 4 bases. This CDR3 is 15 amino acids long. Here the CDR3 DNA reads TGTGCCATCAGTGAGAGGACTAGCGGGGGGTACGAGCAGTACTTC. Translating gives CAISERTSGGYEQYF.

This chain's CDR3 is CASSLSGRAGSGELFF. Here the CDR3 DNA reads TGCGCCAGCAGCTTGAGCGGGAGGGCCGGTAGCGGGGAGCTGTTTTTT. V usage is TRBV5-1 and J usage is TRBJ2-2; TRBD2 matches 10 bases. CDR3 size: 16 residues. Germline V gene data show CDR1 as SGHRS and CDR2 as YFSETQ. The V segment lost 1 base and the J segment 7 bases; nucleotides outside the gene matches: 7.

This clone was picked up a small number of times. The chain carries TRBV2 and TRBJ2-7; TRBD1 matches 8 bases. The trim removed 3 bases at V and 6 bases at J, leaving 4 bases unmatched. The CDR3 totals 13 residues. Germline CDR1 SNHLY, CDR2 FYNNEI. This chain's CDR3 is CASSDGQGGEQYF. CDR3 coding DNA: TGTGCCAGCAGTGACGGACAGGGAGGCGAGCAGTACTTC. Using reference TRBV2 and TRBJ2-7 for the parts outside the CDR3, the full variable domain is EPEVTQTPSHQVTQMGQEVILRCVPISNHLYFYWYRQILGQKVEFLVSFYNNEISEKSEIFDDQFSVERPDGSNFTLKIRSTKLEDSAMYFCASSDGQGGEQYFGPGTRLTVT.

CDR3 in DNA: TGCAGCGTTCTACAACCTGGAGAGCAGTACTTC. Its translation: CSVLQPGEQYF. The chain combines TRBV29-1 with TRBJ2-7; no reliable D call. The CDR3 is 11 amino acids. Germline lookup yields CDR1 SQVTM and CDR2 ANQGSEA. V dropped 5 bases and J dropped 7 bases, with 12 bases sitting between them.

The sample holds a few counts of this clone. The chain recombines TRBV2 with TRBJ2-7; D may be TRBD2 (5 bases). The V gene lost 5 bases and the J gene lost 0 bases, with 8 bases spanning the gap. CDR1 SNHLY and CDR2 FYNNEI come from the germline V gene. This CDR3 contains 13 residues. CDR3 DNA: TGTGCCAGCAGTACACTAGACTCCTACGAGCAGTACTTC. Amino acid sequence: CASSTLDSYEQYF.

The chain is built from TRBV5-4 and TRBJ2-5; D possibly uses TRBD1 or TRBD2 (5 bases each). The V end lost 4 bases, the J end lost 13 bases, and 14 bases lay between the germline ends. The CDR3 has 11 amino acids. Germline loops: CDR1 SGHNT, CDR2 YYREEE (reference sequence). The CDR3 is CASSPGAGLYF. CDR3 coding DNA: TGTGCCAGCAGCCCCGGGGCAGGTCTGTACTTC.

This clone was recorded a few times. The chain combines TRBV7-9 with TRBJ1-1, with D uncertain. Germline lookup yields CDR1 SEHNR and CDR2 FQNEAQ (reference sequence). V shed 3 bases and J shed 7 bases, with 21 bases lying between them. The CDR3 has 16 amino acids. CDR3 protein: CASSFSGGGFSYEAFF. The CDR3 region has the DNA TGTGCCAGCAGCTTTTCGGGAGGAGGCTTTTCGTATGAAGCTTTCTTT.

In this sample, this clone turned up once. CDR3 DNA sequence: TGTGCCAGCAGCCGCGGGGGATACGAGCAGTACTTC. It encodes CASSRGGYEQYF. J is TRBJ2-7 and V is TRBV11-2; 7 positions match TRBD2. Per germline, CDR1 SGHAT and CDR2 FQNNGV. The CDR3 sequence is 12 residues long. The V gene end was trimmed by 5 bases and the J gene end by 4 bases; junction bases not matched to a gene: 2.

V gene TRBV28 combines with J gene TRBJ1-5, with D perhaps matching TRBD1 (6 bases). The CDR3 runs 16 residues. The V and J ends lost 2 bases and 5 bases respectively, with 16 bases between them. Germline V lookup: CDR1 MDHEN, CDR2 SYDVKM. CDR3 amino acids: CASSLRRVTGDQPQHF. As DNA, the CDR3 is TGTGCCAGCAGTTTAAGGAGGGTGACAGGTGATCAGCCCCAGCATTTT.

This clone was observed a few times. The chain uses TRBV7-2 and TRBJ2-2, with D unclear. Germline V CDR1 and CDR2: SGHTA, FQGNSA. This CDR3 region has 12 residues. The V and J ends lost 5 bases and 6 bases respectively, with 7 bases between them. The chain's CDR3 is CASSPLPGELFF. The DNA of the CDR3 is TGTGCCAGCAGCCCCCTACCCGGGGAGCTGTTTTTT.